Shown below are 17 T cell receptor beta chains from a single sample sequenced in a study of early T cells in non-severe SARS-CoV-2 infection. TCRdb used MiXCR to reprocess the 5' RACE reads, holding one entry per CDR3 protein. The table shows approximately 60,000 distinct CDR3 sequences, with over 9.5% occurring only once. Input material: whole blood. These receptors were collected from an adult who was a healthcare worker with PCR-confirmed SARS-CoV-2 infection or an uninfected control (not recorded which).

V usage is TRBV5-4 and J usage is TRBJ2-5; 13 bases align to TRBD2. The CDR3 is made up of 16 amino acids. J gave up 5 bases and V 3 bases, and 7 bases lay outside the gene matches. Per the germline V gene, CDR1 is SGHNT and CDR2 is YYREEE (reference sequence). This CDR3 reads CASSSPELAGGETQYF. The CDR3 DNA is TGTGCCAGCAGCTCGCCGGAACTAGCGGGAGGGGAGACCCAGTACTTC.

This clonotype was counted at least ten times. The chain employs TRBV11-2 and TRBJ2-5; D possibly corresponds to TRBD2 (5 bases). V was clipped by 1 base and J by 7 bases, with 13 bases between them. The CDR3 sequence is 14 residues long. The germline V gene encodes CDR1 SGHAT and CDR2 FQNNGV. The CDR3 is CASSLAGVMGTQYF. The CDR3 DNA reads as TGTGCCAGCAGCTTAGCCGGGGTAATGGGGACCCAGTACTTC.

Many counts were recorded for this clonotype. The V call is TRBV12-3 or TRBV12-4, the J call TRBJ2-4; D unclear. The CDR3 consists of 12 residues. Trimming took 7 bases from V and 2 from J, leaving 6 bases between them. CDR3 region: CASNGPKNIQYF. CDR3 DNA: TGTGCCAGCAACGGGCCCAAAAACATTCAGTACTTC.

This clonotype has a count of ten or more. The CDR3 DNA is TGTGCCAGCAGTTACGCGGACCCATCCTACGAGCAGTACTTC. It yields the protein CASSYADPSYEQYF. This sequence joins TRBV6-5 and TRBJ2-7, with D unresolved. This CDR3 contains 14 residues. V was pared by 2 bases and J by 1 base, with 9 bases between. Looked up from germline, CDR1 is MNHEY and CDR2 is SVGAGI.

This clonotype has ten or more counts. The V and J genes are TRBV10-3 and TRBJ1-6, with D possibly being TRBD1 (5 bases). Germline CDR1 reads ENHRY; CDR2 reads SYGVKD. The CDR3 runs to 14 residues. The V end lost 4 bases, the J end lost 3 bases, and 7 bases lay between the germline ends. The CDR3 DNA reads TGTGCCATCAGTGCCGACAGCTATAATTCACCCCTCCACTTT. It translates to CAISADSYNSPLHF.

V gene TRBV6-1 combines with J gene TRBJ1-2, with D unclear. Germline V gene lookup returns CDR1 MNHNS and CDR2 SASEGT. The length of the CDR3 is 13 residues. V shed 5 bases and J shed 1 base, with 8 bases lying between them. The CDR3 protein is CASSPGVNYGYTF. The DNA of the CDR3 is TGTGCCAGCAGTCCCGGGGTTAACTATGGCTACACCTTC.

The chain joins TRBV21-1 to TRBJ2-4; the table calls TRBD1, which could not be checked here. TRBV21-1 is an annotated pseudogene. The CDR3 is 22 amino acids. The CDR3 nucleotides are TGTGCCAGCAGCGCGCCAGGGGATTATAGGTTAATTTATCTCATAGCCAAAAACATTCAGTACTTC. Protein: CASSAPGDYRLIYLIAKNIQYF.

The J gene is TRBJ2-1, the V gene TRBV29-1; 8 nucleotides align to TRBD1. Germline V gene sequence: CDR1 SQVTM, CDR2 ANQGSEA. V lost 3 bases, J lost 14 bases, and 6 bases stayed unmatched. CDR3 length: 11 amino acids. DNA for the CDR3: TGCAGCGTTGACCGGACAGGGAAAAAGTTCTTC. Its translation: CSVDRTGKKFF.

The chain joins TRBV18 to TRBJ2-5, with 12 nucleotides matching TRBD2. CDR1 is KGHSH and CDR2 is LQKENI in the germline V gene. Trimming cost V 6 bases and J 2 bases; bases outside gene matches: 10. There are 17 residues in the CDR3. CDR3 coding DNA: TGTGCCAGCTCTCACAGACTAGCGGGGGACTCTCAAGAGACCCAGTACTTC. Protein: CASSHRLAGDSQETQYF.

This clonotype has a handful of counts. The chain uses TRBV5-5 and TRBJ1-1; 7 positions agree with TRBD1. The CDR3 spans 15 residues. From germline, CDR1 is SGHKS and CDR2 YYEKEE (reference sequence). Trimming took 4 bases from V and 5 from J; bases not matched to a gene: 11. CDR3 DNA sequence: TGTGCCAGCAGCGGAACAGGGGCGTGGGGAACTGAAGCTTTCTTT. It translates to CASSGTGAWGTEAFF.

In this sample, this clonotype turned up a few times. The chain employs TRBV2 and TRBJ1-5; D is perhaps TRBD1 (5 bases). The CDR3 spans 14 residues. Germline lookup yields CDR1 SNHLY and CDR2 FYNNEI. Trimming cost V 4 bases and J 4 bases, with 11 bases left between them. CDR3 nucleotide sequence: TGTGCCAGCAGTGTGTCGGGGGGGAATCAGCCCCAGCATTTT. Translation gives CASSVSGGNQPQHF.

This chain uses TRBV5-4 with TRBJ1-2, with D possibly TRBD1 on 5 matching bases. V was clipped by 4 bases and J by 4 bases, with 17 bases between them. Germline lookup yields CDR1 SGHNT and CDR2 YYREEE (reference sequence). The CDR3 runs to 15 residues. CDR3 DNA sequence: TGTGCCAGCAGCCAAAGGAAGACAGTGACCTATGGCTACACCTTC. Protein product: CASSQRKTVTYGYTF. Together with reference TRBV5-4 and TRBJ1-2, the CDR3 gives the full variable domain: ETGVTQSPTHLIKTRGQQVTLRCSSQSGHNTVSWYQQALGQGPQFIFQYYREEENGRGNFPPRFSGLQFPNYSSELNVNALELDDSALYLCASSQRKTVTYGYTFGSGTRLTVV.

This clonotype was found many times. The chain carries TRBV14 and TRBJ2-3, with D unresolved. CDR3 size: 15 residues. V was trimmed by 1 base and J by 3 bases, leaving 11 bases between them. CDR1 is SGHDN and CDR2 is FVKESK in the germline V gene. CDR3 DNA sequence: TGTGCCAGCAGCCAAGGACTTGGATTAACAGATACGCAGTATTTT. Its translation: CASSQGLGLTDTQYF.

Ten or more counts support this clonotype. The gene calls are TRBV19 and TRBJ2-1; no reliable D call. Trimming left V 6 bases short and J 4 bases short, with 13 bases between. CDR3 size: 14 residues. Germline CDR1 LNHDA, CDR2 SQIVND (reference sequence). CDR3 protein: CASSPVARYNEQFF. The CDR3 DNA reads as TGTGCCAGTAGCCCAGTGGCTAGGTACAATGAGCAGTTCTTC.

V is TRBV29-1 and J is TRBJ2-7; D is perhaps TRBD1 or TRBD2 (5 bases each). The germline V gene encodes CDR1 SQVTM and CDR2 ANQGSEA. This CDR3 has 12 residues. V lost 7 bases to trimming and J lost 1 base, with 11 bases between them. The CDR3 region has the DNA TGCAGCGCACTAGGGGATTCCTACGAGCAGTACTTC. Translating it yields CSALGDSYEQYF.

This clonotype has only a few counts. The V gene is TRBV20-1, the J gene TRBJ2-1, with TRBD2 matching 13 bases. J was trimmed by 5 bases and V by 2 bases; bases with no gene match: 12. CDR1 DFQATT and CDR2 SNEGSKA come from the germline V gene (reference sequence). CDR3 length: 18 amino acids. CDR3: CSARPRTSGSLRNNEQFF. As DNA, the CDR3 is TGCAGTGCTAGACCTCGGACTAGCGGGAGTTTAAGAAACAATGAGCAGTTCTTC.

The J gene is TRBJ2-5, the V gene TRBV21-1; the DNA was not compared with TRBD1, the D call given in the table. TRBV21-1 is shown as a pseudogene. This CDR3 has 16 amino acids. The CDR3 DNA follows: TGTGCCAGCAGCAAATACCGGGGACAGAGGGCCGGGACCCAGTACTTC. It codes for CASSKYRGQRAGTQYF.